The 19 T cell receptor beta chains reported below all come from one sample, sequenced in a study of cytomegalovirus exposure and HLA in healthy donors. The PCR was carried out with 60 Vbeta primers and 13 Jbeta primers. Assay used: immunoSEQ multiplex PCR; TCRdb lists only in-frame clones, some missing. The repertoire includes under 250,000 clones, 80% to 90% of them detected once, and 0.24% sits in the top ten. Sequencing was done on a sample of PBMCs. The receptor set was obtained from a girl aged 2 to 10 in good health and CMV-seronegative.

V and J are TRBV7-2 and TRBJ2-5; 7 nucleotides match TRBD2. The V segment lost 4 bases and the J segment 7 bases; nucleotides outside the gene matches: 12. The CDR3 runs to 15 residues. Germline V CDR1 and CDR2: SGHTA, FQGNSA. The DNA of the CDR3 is TGTGCCAGCAGCTCAAGGCAGCGGGAACGGAGGACCCAGTACTTC. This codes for CASSSRQRERRTQYF.

Written as DNA, the CDR3 is TGTGCCAGCAGCTTAGATCCGGTACTAGCGAGCTCCTACAATGAGCAGTTCTTC. This encodes CASSLDPVLASSYNEQFF. The genes are TRBV11-2 and TRBJ2-1, with 7 bases identical to TRBD2. J lost 0 bases, V lost 0 bases, and 8 bases had no gene match. CDR3 length: 18 amino acids. CDR1 is SGHAT and CDR2 is FQNNGV in the germline V gene.

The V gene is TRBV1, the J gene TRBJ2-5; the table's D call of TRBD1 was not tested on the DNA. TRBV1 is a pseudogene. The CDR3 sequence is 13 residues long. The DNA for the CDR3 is TGCACCAGCAGCCATAACAGAAAAGAGACCCAGTACTTC. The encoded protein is CTSSHNRKETQYF.

The CDR3 region has the DNA TGTGCCAGTAGTCCAGAGACAGGGAACACTGAAGCTTTCTTT. Protein: CASSPETGNTEAFF. V usage is TRBV19 and J usage is TRBJ1-1, with TRBD1 as a possible D gene (6 bases). Deletions cut 5 bases from V and 1 base from J, with 11 bases between. There are 14 residues in the CDR3. Germline values: CDR1 LNHDA, CDR2 SQIVND (reference sequence).

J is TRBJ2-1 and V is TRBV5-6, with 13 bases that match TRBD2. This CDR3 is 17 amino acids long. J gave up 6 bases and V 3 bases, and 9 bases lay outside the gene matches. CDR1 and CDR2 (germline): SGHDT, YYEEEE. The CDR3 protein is CASSWGWTSGGLNEQFF. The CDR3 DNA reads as TGTGCCAGCAGCTGGGGGTGGACTAGCGGGGGCCTCAATGAGCAGTTCTTC.

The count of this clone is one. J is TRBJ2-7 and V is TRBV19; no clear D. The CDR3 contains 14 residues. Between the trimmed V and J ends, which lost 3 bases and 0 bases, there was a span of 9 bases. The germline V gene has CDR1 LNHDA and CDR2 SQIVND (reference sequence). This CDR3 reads CASSITTGSYEQYF. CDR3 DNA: TGTGCCAGTAGTATCACGACGGGCTCCTACGAGCAGTACTTC.

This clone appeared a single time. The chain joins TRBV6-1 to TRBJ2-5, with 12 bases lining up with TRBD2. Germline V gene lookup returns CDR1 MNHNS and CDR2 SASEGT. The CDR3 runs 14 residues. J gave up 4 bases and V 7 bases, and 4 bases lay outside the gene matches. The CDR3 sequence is CASTQTSGRETQYF. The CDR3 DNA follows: TGTGCCAGCACGCAGACTAGCGGGAGAGAGACCCAGTACTTC.

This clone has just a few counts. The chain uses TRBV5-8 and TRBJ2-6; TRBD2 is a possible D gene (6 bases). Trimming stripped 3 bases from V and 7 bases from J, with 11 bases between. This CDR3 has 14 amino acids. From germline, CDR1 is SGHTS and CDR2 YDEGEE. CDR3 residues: CASSWDWRANVLTF. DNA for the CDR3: TGTGCCAGCAGCTGGGACTGGCGAGCCAACGTCCTGACTTTC.

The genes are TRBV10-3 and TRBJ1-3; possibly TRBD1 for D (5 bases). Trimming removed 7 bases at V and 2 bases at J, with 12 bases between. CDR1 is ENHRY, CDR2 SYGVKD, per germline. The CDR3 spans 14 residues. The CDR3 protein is CAIMSGGTGNTIYF. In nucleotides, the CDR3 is TGTGCCATCATGTCGGGGGGGACTGGAAACACCATATATTTT.

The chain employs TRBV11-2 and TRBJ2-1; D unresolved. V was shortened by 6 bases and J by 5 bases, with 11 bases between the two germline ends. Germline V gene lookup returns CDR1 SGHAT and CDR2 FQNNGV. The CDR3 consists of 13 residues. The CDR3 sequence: CASSLRSNNEQFF. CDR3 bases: TGTGCCAGCAGTCTCCGGTCAAACAATGAGCAGTTCTTC. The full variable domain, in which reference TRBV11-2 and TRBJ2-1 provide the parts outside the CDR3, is EAGVAQSPRYKIIEKRQSVAFWCNPISGHATLYWYQQILGQGPKLLIQFQNNGVVDDSQLPKDRFSAERLKGVDSTLKIQPAKLEDSAVYLCASSLRSNNEQFFGPGTRLTVL.

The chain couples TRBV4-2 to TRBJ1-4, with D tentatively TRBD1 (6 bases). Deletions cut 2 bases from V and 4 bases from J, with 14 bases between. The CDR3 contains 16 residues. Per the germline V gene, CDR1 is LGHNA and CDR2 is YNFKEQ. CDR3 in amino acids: CASSQKQGPRNEKLFF. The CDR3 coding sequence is TGTGCCAGCAGCCAAAAACAGGGACCGCGTAATGAAAAACTGTTTTTT.

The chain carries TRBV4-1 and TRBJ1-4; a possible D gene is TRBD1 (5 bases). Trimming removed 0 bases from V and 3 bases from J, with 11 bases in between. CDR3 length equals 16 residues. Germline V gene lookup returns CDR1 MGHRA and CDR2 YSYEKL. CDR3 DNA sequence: TGCGCCAGCAGCCAAGATACAGGTATTGCTAATGAAAAACTGTTTTTT. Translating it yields CASSQDTGIANEKLFF.

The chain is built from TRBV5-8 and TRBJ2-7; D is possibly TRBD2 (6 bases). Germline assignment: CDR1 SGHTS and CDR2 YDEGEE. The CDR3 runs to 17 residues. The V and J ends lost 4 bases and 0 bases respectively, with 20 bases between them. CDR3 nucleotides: TGTGCCAGCAGCAAAGTGGTTTTCGGGGGTGGCTCCTACGAGCAGTACTTC. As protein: CASSKVVFGGGSYEQYF.

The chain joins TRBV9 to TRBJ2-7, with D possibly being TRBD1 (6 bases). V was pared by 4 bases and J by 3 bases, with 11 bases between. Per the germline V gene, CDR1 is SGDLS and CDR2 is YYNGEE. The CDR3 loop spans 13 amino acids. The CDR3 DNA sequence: TGTGCCAGCAGCCTCACAGGGAACTACGAGCAGTACTTC. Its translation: CASSLTGNYEQYF.

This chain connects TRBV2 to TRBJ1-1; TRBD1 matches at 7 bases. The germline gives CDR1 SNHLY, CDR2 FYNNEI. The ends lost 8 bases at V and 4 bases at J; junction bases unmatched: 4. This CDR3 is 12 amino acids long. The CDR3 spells CASPDRLTEAFF. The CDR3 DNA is TGTGCCAGCCCGGACAGGCTCACTGAAGCTTTCTTT.

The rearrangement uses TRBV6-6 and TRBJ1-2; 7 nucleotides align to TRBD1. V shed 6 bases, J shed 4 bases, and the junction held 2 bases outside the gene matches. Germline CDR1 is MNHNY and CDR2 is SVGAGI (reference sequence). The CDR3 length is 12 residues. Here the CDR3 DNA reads TGTGCCAGCAGCCGGGACAGCTATGGCTACACCTTC. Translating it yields CASSRDSYGYTF.

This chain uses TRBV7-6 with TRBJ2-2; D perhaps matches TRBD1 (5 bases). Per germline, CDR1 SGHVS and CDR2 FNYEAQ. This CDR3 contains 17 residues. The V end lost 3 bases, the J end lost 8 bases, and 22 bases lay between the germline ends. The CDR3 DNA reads TGTGCCAGCAGCTTTAGTCTGCAGGGAACAGAGATGGGGGAGCTGTTTTTT. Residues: CASSFSLQGTEMGELFF.

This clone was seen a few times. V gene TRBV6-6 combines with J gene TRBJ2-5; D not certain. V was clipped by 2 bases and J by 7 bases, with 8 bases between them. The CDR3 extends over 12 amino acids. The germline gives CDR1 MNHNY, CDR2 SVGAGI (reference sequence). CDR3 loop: CASSYTAGTQYF. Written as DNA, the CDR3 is TGTGCCAGCAGTTACACCGCAGGGACCCAGTACTTC.

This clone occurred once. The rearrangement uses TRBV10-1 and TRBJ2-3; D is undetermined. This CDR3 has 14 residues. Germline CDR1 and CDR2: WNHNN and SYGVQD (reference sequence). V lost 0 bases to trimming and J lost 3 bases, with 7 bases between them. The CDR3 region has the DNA TGCGCCAGCAGTGAGTCAACAGAAACAGATACGCAGTATTTT. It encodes CASSESTETDTQYF.